This T cell receptor beta chain comes out of a study of beta chain features in type 1 diabetes. Findings of the study overall: When Type 1 diabetes patients were examined, their TCRB CDR3s proved moderately but significantly shorter in all four CD4+ subsets.

Sorting with CD45RO/CCR7/CD25/CD127/CD95/CD27 yielded naive, central memory, regulatory and stem-like memory CD4+ cells. The authors reverse transcribed all of the isolated RNA, so sequencing captured expressed TCRB transcripts. TCRdb's copy holds only in-frame clones and misses some; the assay was immunoSEQ multiplex PCR. The data hold some 370,000 clones, with around 10% observed a single time. V was clipped by 1 base and J by 4 bases, with 8 bases between them. Per the germline V gene, CDR1 is SEHNR and CDR2 is FQNEAQ (reference sequence). This CDR3 is built from 15 residues. There are a few counts of this clone. Its antigen is undetermined. This likely traces to a read error, being one base from a far larger clone. The sample contains more than one DNA sequence encoding this CDR3.

This clonotype was obtained from a man aged 25-45 years with type 1 diabetes. Sequencing was performed on central memory CD4+ T cells from blood. The chain has TRBV7-9 and TRBJ2-6; unclear D gene. The CDR3: CASSLVEGGANVLTF. The CDR3 bases are TGTGCCAGCAGCTTAGTCGAAGGGGGGGCCAACGTCCTGACTTTC. Complete variable domain (other parts from reference TRBV7-9 and TRBJ2-6): DTGVSQNPRHKITKRGQNVTFRCDPISEHNRLYWYRQTLGQGPEFLTYFQNEAQLEKSRLLSDRFSAERPKGSFSTLEIQRTEQGDSAMYLCASSLVEGGANVLTFGAGSRLTVL.